This T cell receptor (beta chain) came from a study of cytomegalovirus exposure and HLA in healthy donors. As regards this clone: Its antigen is not identified.

Although they were nominally healthy when sampled, donors likely had unrecorded immune exposures. The primer mix had 60 Vbeta and 13 Jbeta primers. Using immunoSEQ multiplex PCR, the repertoire was profiled, and TCRdb retains in-frame clones only, with some absent. The sample contains roughly 100,000 clones, roughly 12% of which appear only once. CDR3 length: 17 amino acids. The J segment lost 7 bases and the V segment lost 10 bases, leaving 21 bases of the junction unmatched. Germline CDR1 and CDR2: ENHRY and SYGVKD. General study points: Based on reports, TCR beta sequences accurately predicted HLA-A and HLA-B alleles for most subjects.

Sequencing was performed on PBMCs. This sequence originates from a man aged 40-49 years in good health and CMV-seropositive. The chain links TRBV10-3 to TRBJ2-1; 8 nucleotides align to TRBD2. CDR3 sequence: CASTPGLVTALMNEQFF. The CDR3 region has the DNA TGTGCCAGCACACCGGGACTAGTTACCGCATTAATGAATGAGCAGTTCTTC.